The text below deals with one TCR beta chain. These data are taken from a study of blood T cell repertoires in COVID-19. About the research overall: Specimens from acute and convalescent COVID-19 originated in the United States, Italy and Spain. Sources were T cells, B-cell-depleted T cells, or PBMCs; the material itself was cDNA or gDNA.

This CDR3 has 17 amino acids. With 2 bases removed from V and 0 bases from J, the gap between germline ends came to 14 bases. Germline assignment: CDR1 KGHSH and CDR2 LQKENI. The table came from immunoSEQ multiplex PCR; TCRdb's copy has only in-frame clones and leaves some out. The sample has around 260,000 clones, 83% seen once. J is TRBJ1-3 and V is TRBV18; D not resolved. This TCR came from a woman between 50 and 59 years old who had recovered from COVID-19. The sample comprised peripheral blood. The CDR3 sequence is CASSPAPYETSGNTIYF. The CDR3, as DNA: TGTGCCAGCTCACCAGCGCCCTACGAAACCTCTGGAAACACCATATATTTT.